The following is a TCR beta chain sequence with its context. CDR3 length equals 14 residues. Germline V gene sequence: CDR1 SGHRS, CDR2 YFSETQ. J gave up 5 bases and V 3 bases, and 6 bases lay outside the gene matches. TCRdb recomputed calls from the RT-PCR reads with MiXCR, one row per CDR3 protein. The data contain almost 700,000 distinct CDR3 sequences, 13% to 15% of them singletons. The clonotype originates from a female donor in good health, serving as a healthy control. The rearrangement joins TRBV5-1 to TRBJ2-5; 8 bases are shared with TRBD1. What was sequenced was memory CD4+ T cells from blood. CDR3 coding DNA: TGCGCCAGCAGCTCATCAGGGGGCTTTGAGACCCAGTACTTC. Protein sequence: CASSSSGGFETQYF.